Presented here are 16 T cell receptor beta chains from one specimen sequenced in a study of blood T cells in healthy people across ages (dated by TCRdb to about 2015). The library was produced with 5' RACE. Sequencing took place on an Illumina HiSeq 2500. A second about 7 to 12 cycle PCR used a sample-barcoded 5' primer and a J-beta primer mix. TCRdb ran its own pipeline on the public reads, namely fastp trimming at Q25 and MiXCR clone calling, and kept in-frame beta chains. Identical CDR3 protein sequences are pooled into one entry, listed with their most common genes and DNA. Here the sample has around 1,000,000 distinct CDR3 sequences; 20% to 25% occur a single time. The ten biggest clones cover about 0.69% of the sample. The data also belong to a second study, concerning T cells of mothers and their children.

Sequenced input: blood. These receptors were collected from a girl aged 2-10 years in good health.

This rearrangement joins TRBV7-2 to TRBJ2-3; D gene ambiguous. In germline, CDR1 is SGHTA, CDR2 FQGNSA. This CDR3 is 14 amino acids long. Trimming took off 4 bases at V and 4 bases at J, with 12 bases between the two ends. CDR3 bases: TGTGCCAGCAGCTCGCCTAGTTTCTCAGATACGCAGTATTTT. This gives the protein CASSSPSFSDTQYF.

The table lists this clonotype with a few counts. The chain recombines TRBV5-1 with TRBJ1-4; D is ambiguous. From germline, CDR1 is SGHRS and CDR2 YFSETQ. Trimming shortened V by 5 bases and J by 8 bases, and 13 bases separated the two germline ends. This CDR3 has 13 residues. The CDR3 DNA reads as TGCGCCAGCAGACTAGAAAGGGAGGAAAAACTGTTTTTT. As protein: CASRLEREEKLFF.

This clonotype has just a few counts. The rearrangement uses TRBV20-1 and TRBJ2-5; 8 bases line up with TRBD2. The J call may be wrong; the DNA end is better matched by TRBJ2-7. Germline CDR1 reads DFQATT; CDR2 reads SNEGSKA (reference sequence). The CDR3 runs to 13 residues. CDR3: CSAGGTSRYEQYF. CDR3 in DNA: TGCAGTGCTGGCGGGACTAGTAGGTACGAGCAGTACTTC.

In its sample, this clonotype was seen a few times. The CDR3 is CASSPDIHRAANYGYTF. As DNA, the CDR3 is TGCGCCAGCAGCCCGGACATTCACAGGGCAGCTAACTATGGCTACACCTTC. The chain joins TRBV4-1 to TRBJ1-2, with D perhaps TRBD1 (6 bases). This CDR3 comprises 17 residues. Trimming cost V 4 bases and J 0 bases, with 18 bases left between them. Per the germline V gene, CDR1 is MGHRA and CDR2 is YSYEKL.

The sample holds a few counts of this clonotype. The rearrangement links TRBV27 to TRBJ2-1; TRBD2 might be the D (5 bases). CDR3 length: 17 amino acids. From germline, CDR1 is MNHEY and CDR2 SMNVEV (reference sequence). Trimming removed 5 bases at V and 0 bases at J, with 17 bases between. CDR3 in amino acids: CASSISRGGPSYNEQFF. The CDR3 DNA follows: TGTGCCAGCAGTATCAGCCGCGGAGGCCCCTCCTACAATGAGCAGTTCTTC.

This sequence joins TRBV20-1 and TRBJ1-5; D remains unclear. The germline V gene has CDR1 DFQATT and CDR2 SNEGSKA (reference sequence). The CDR3 length is 12 residues. Trimming cost V 6 bases and J 2 bases, with 8 bases left between them. The CDR3 DNA sequence: TGCAGTGCCTTGGAGGGCAATCAGCCCCAGCATTTT. Protein: CSALEGNQPQHF.

The chain joins TRBV9 to TRBJ2-7, with a weak D call TRBD2 (6 bases). This CDR3 has 15 amino acids. Trimming stripped 0 bases from V and 2 bases from J, with 12 bases between. Germline CDR1 reads SGDLS; CDR2 reads YYNGEE. CDR3 bases: TGTGCCAGCAGCGTAGGACTAGGTCTTACCTACGAGCAGTACTTC. It codes for CASSVGLGLTYEQYF.

This clonotype occurred a few times. The V and J genes are TRBV5-1 and TRBJ2-5, with TRBD2 identical over 10 bases. TRBJ2-7 matches the DNA end more closely, so the J call is doubtful. There are 15 residues in the CDR3. Per germline, CDR1 SGHRS and CDR2 YFSETQ. The CDR3, as DNA: TGCGCCAGCAGCTTAAGAGCGGGAGGGCTATACGAGCAGTACTTC. It encodes CASSLRAGGLYEQYF.

The table lists this clonotype with a few counts. V usage is TRBV5-5 and J usage is TRBJ1-1; 8 bases match TRBD1. This CDR3 comprises 14 residues. Germline CDR1 and CDR2: SGHKS and YYEKEE (reference sequence). The trim removed 2 bases at V and 5 bases at J, leaving 5 bases unmatched. The CDR3 DNA reads TGTGCCAGCAGCTTCAGGGGGCAAGCGACTGAAGCTTTCTTT. This encodes CASSFRGQATEAFF.

The chain is built from TRBV7-2 and TRBJ2-6; 8 nucleotides line up with TRBD1. The CDR3 is made up of 18 amino acids. CDR1 is SGHTA, CDR2 FQGNSA, per germline. The V segment lost 5 bases and the J segment 0 bases; nucleotides outside the gene matches: 9. CDR3 residues: CASSHRDRWGSGANVLTF. For the CDR3, the DNA is TGTGCCAGCAGCCACCGGGACAGGTGGGGCTCTGGGGCCAACGTCCTGACTTTC.

This chain uses TRBV7-3 with TRBJ2-7; the match to TRBD2 covers 10 bases. Trimming removed 8 bases from V and 7 bases from J; junction bases left unmatched: 8. The CDR3 sequence is 13 residues long. Looked up from germline, CDR1 is SGHTA and CDR2 is FQGTGA. As DNA, the CDR3 is TGTGCCAGCGGGCTAGCGGGAGCGCTGGAGCAGTACTTC. It is translated as CASGLAGALEQYF.

A word on this clonotype: An end of the junction does not agree with germline; a read error may underlie this. The chain is built from TRBV7-2 and TRBJ2-7; 10 nucleotides align to TRBD2. Germline V lookup: CDR1 SGHTA, CDR2 FQGNSA. This CDR3 has 14 amino acids. CDR3 amino acids: CASSRWTSGYKQYF. The CDR3 DNA follows: TGTGCCAGCAGCCGATGGACTAGCGGCTACAAGCAGTACTTC.

This clonotype has more than one count but fewer than ten. The chain couples TRBV27 to TRBJ2-5; D is unclear. The DNA end lines up better with TRBJ2-1; the J call may be wrong. The CDR3 covers 13 residues. Germline loops: CDR1 MNHEY, CDR2 SMNVEV (reference sequence). DNA for the CDR3: TGTGCCAGCAGTCTCTCCCAGGTAAACGAGCAGTTCTTC. Translation: CASSLSQVNEQFF.

This clonotype has a handful of counts. V is TRBV7-2 and J is TRBJ2-2; D remains unclear. The germline gives CDR1 SGHTA, CDR2 FQGNSA. V was trimmed by 5 bases and J by 6 bases, leaving 19 bases between them. The CDR3 is made up of 16 amino acids. In DNA form, the CDR3 reads TGTGCCAGCAGCCCCCTGGGCGGTCCCCCCCCCGGGGAGCTGTTTTTT. Its protein product is CASSPLGGPPPGELFF.

This clonotype was recorded only once. The chain joins TRBV4-1 to TRBJ2-5; TRBD2 is a possible D gene (5 bases). The J call is doubtful: the DNA matches TRBJ2-1 better. In germline, CDR1 is MGHRA, CDR2 YSYEKL. The CDR3 sequence is 14 residues long. As DNA, the CDR3 is TGCGCCAGCAGCCCCCTCGGGGTGAACGATGAGCAGTTCTTC. Its protein product is CASSPLGVNDEQFF.

The chain joins TRBV5-5 to TRBJ2-5; D remains unclear. Germline assignment: CDR1 SGHKS and CDR2 YYEKEE (reference sequence). The CDR3 has 14 residues. Trimming removed 3 bases at V and 4 bases at J, with 13 bases between. The CDR3 nucleotides read TGTGCCAGCAGCTCGCCAGGTGTTGTAGAGACCCAGTACTTC. Amino acids: CASSSPGVVETQYF.